This is a list of T cell receptor beta chains from one sample in a study of early T cells in non-severe SARS-CoV-2 infection. TCRdb redid the calling of the 5' RACE reads with MiXCR, one entry per CDR3 protein. The sample records some 27,000 distinct CDR3 sequences, approximately 4.8% being singletons. The sample consisted of whole blood. Source of these receptors: an adult who was a healthcare worker with PCR-confirmed SARS-CoV-2 infection or an uninfected control (not recorded which). The CDR3 runs from the conserved cysteine through the conserved F or W. Fields, in order: V gene, D gene, clone size, J gene, CDR3 protein, CDR3 DNA. The D gene is left open where the match is weak. Not every row has a clone size; where given, it reads once, few, many or a size class.

TRBV11-2	TRBD2	many	TRBJ2-1	CASSPGKGLAGPIF	TGTGCCAGCAGCCCCGGGAAGGGACTAGCGGGCCCGATTTTC
TRBV11-3	.	many	TRBJ2-1	CASSLGGTGFSYNEQFF	TGTGCCAGCAGCTTAGGGGGAACAGGTTTCTCCTACAATGAGCAGTTCTTC
TRBV10-3	.	.	TRBJ2-1	CAISELGPNEQFF	TGTGCCATCAGTGAACTAGGGCCCAATGAGCAGTTCTTC
TRBV15	.	many	TRBJ2-3	CATSRAHGTDTQYF	TGTGCCACCAGCAGAGCTCACGGCACAGATACGCAGTATTTT
TRBV7-2	.	many	TRBJ1-2	CALRSNYGYTF	TGTGCGCTTAGGAGTAACTATGGCTACACCTTC
TRBV28	TRBD2	few	TRBJ2-3	CASSSLHSGAVYTQYF	TGTGCCAGCAGTTCTCTCCATAGCGGGGCCGTTTATACGCAGTATTTT
TRBV7-3	TRBD2	few	TRBJ2-7	CASSLLAEALSYEQYF	TGTGCCAGCAGCTTACTAGCGGAGGCCCTCTCCTACGAGCAGTACTTC
TRBV4-1	.	many	TRBJ1-2	CASSPPAGNYGYTF	TGCGCCAGTAGTCCCCCTGCAGGCAACTATGGCTACACCTTC
TRBV6-6	TRBD1	.	TRBJ2-2	CASSPSTGTAGELFF	TGTGCCAGCAGCCCGTCGACCGGGACAGCCGGGGAGCTGTTTTTT
TRBV14	TRBD2	.	TRBJ2-1	CASRASGSNNEQFF	TGTGCCAGCAGGGCTAGCGGGAGTAACAATGAGCAGTTCTTC
TRBV6-1	.	many	TRBJ2-3	CASSEFRVWAQYF	TGTGCCAGCAGTGAATTCAGGGTATGGGCGCAGTATTTT
TRBV29-1	.	many	TRBJ2-1	CSVRRGNVWDEQFF	TGCAGCGTCCGAAGGGGGAACGTTTGGGATGAGCAGTTCTTC
TRBV6-2/TRBV6-3	TRBD1	many	TRBJ1-5	CASSPGQGGQPQHF	TGTGCCAGCAGCCCGGGACAGGGAGGTCAGCCCCAGCATTTT
TRBV20-1	.	many	TRBJ2-7	CSARVRSPGEPYEQYF	TGCAGTGCTAGAGTCCGTTCTCCGGGAGAGCCCTACGAGCAGTACTTC
TRBV6-2/TRBV6-3	TRBD2	.	TRBJ2-1	CASSYKREGYNEQFF	TGTGCCAGCAGTTACAAGCGGGAGGGATACAATGAGCAGTTCTTC
TRBV29-1	.	many	TRBJ1-6	CSVGMGNNSPLHF	TGCAGCGTTGGAATGGGGAACAATTCACCCCTCCACTTT
TRBV6-1	TRBD2	many	TRBJ2-5	CASTQGRGGDQYF	TGTGCCAGCACCCAGGGTAGGGGAGGGGACCAGTACTTC
TRBV19	TRBD2	many	TRBJ2-7	CASSIDRSGSSYEQYF	TGTGCCAGTAGTATAGATCGAAGCGGGAGCTCCTACGAGCAGTACTTC
TRBV21-1	.	many	TRBJ2-1	CASSKGGYYNEQFF	TGTGCCAGCAGCAAAGGTGGCTATTACAATGAGCAGTTCTTC
TRBV7-3	.	many	TRBJ1-6	CASSLEGVGNSPLHF	TGTGCCAGCAGCTTAGAGGGGGTCGGGAATTCACCCCTCCACTTT
TRBV29-1	.	many	TRBJ2-3	CSVDRVGDTQYF	TGCAGCGTTGACAGGGTTGGAGATACGCAGTATTTT
TRBV5-1	.	many	TRBJ2-7	CASSSNYEQYF	TGCGCCAGCAGCTCGAACTACGAGCAGTACTTC
TRBV5-5	.	many	TRBJ2-2	CASSPRGTGELFF	TGTGCCAGCAGCCCCCGGGGGACCGGGGAGCTGTTTTTT
TRBV3-2	.	.	TRBJ2-7	CASSQSIEGHEQYF	TGTGCCAGCAGCCAATCAATTGAGGGCCACGAGCAGTACTTC
TRBV7-8	.	many	TRBJ1-5	CASSLAMGEGQPQHF	TGTGCCAGCAGCTTAGCGATGGGGGAAGGTCAGCCCCAGCATTTT
TRBV28	.	few	TRBJ1-2	CASSLNGYGYTF	TGTGCCAGCAGTTTAAATGGCTATGGCTACACCTTC
TRBV2	TRBD1	many	TRBJ2-2	CASSETGDTGELFF	TGTGCCAGCAGCGAAACAGGGGACACCGGGGAGCTGTTTTTT
TRBV29-1	TRBD1	many	TRBJ2-1	CSVGKPGQGFNEQFF	TGCAGCGTTGGGAAGCCGGGACAGGGGTTCAATGAGCAGTTCTTC
TRBV29-1	TRBD1	many	TRBJ2-7	CSVVALQGAPEQYF	TGCAGCGTTGTAGCCTTACAGGGGGCCCCCGAGCAGTACTTC
TRBV7-2	.	many	TRBJ1-5	CASSLGLNSNQPQHF	TGTGCCAGCAGCTTAGGACTCAATAGCAATCAGCCCCAGCATTTT
TRBV20-1	.	.	TRBJ2-2	CSARRGSVNTGELFF	TGCAGTGCTAGGAGGGGGAGTGTAAACACCGGGGAGCTGTTTTTT
TRBV5-4	TRBD2	many	TRBJ2-7	CASSLEPASGDYEQYF	TGTGCCAGCAGCTTGGAGCCGGCTAGCGGGGACTACGAGCAGTACTTC
TRBV12-3/TRBV12-4	.	many	TRBJ1-3	CASSRTASSGNTIYF	TGTGCCAGCAGTAGGACGGCCAGCTCTGGAAACACCATATATTTT
TRBV14	TRBD2	.	TRBJ2-7	CASSQGEGTSEEQYF	TGTGCCAGCAGCCAAGGAGAGGGGACTAGCGAGGAGCAGTACTTC
TRBV19	.	many	TRBJ2-1	CASSVDLVTYNEQFF	TGTGCCAGTAGCGTGGACTTAGTCACCTACAATGAGCAGTTCTTC
TRBV7-9	.	many	TRBJ2-6	CASIPPSGANVLTF	TGTGCCAGCATCCCCCCCTCTGGGGCCAACGTCCTGACTTTC